A single sample is the source of the 23 T cell receptor beta chains below, sequenced in a study of T cell repertoires in cytomegalovirus infection. No antigen is known for these receptors. TCRdb independently ran MiXCR on the reads; one entry per CDR3 protein. The sample lists 250,000 to 400,000 distinct CDR3 sequences; 20% to 30% were seen once. The sequenced sample was cultured PBMCs, obtained from culture after CMV antigen stimulation. These receptors were taken from a human donor in good health (CMV status not recorded). Some clones in this sample may be carry-over from other donors' samples.

This chain connects TRBV2 to TRBJ2-3; tentatively, D is TRBD1 (6 bases). Trimming pared 7 bases from V and 2 bases from J, leaving 13 bases between. The CDR3 is made up of 14 amino acids. Germline V CDR1 and CDR2: SNHLY, FYNNEI. The CDR3 here is CASIWGPVTDTQYF. The CDR3 DNA reads as TGTGCCAGCATATGGGGGCCGGTCACAGATACGCAGTATTTT. The complete variable domain, with remaining parts taken from reference TRBV2 and TRBJ2-3, reads EPEVTQTPSHQVTQMGQEVILRCVPISNHLYFYWYRQILGQKVEFLVSFYNNEISEKSEIFDDQFSVERPDGSNFTLKIRSTKLEDSAMYFCASIWGPVTDTQYFGPGTRLTVL.

The chain carries TRBV28 and TRBJ1-2; D unresolved. Germline loops: CDR1 MDHEN, CDR2 SYDVKM. The CDR3 has 13 residues. Trimming removed 6 bases from V and 8 bases from J, with 16 bases in between. The CDR3 loop reads CASSFLKTWGYTF. The CDR3 DNA sequence: TGTGCCAGCAGCTTCTTGAAGACTTGGGGCTACACCTTC.

This clonotype was seen at least ten times. V is TRBV7-2 and J is TRBJ2-1; 15 bases fit TRBD2. Germline trimming cut 4 bases from V and 7 bases from J; bases unmatched to any gene: 17. CDR1 and CDR2 (germline): SGHTA, FQGNSA. There are 20 residues in the CDR3. The CDR3 is CASSSLGGLAGGTRGNEQFF. CDR3 bases: TGTGCCAGCAGCTCACTAGGGGGACTAGCGGGAGGTACGAGGGGAAATGAGCAGTTCTTC.

This chain joins TRBV3-1 and TRBJ1-1; D not certain. Per germline, CDR1 LGHDT and CDR2 YNNKEL (reference sequence). CDR3 size: 15 residues. Deletions cut 6 bases from V and 0 bases from J, with 14 bases between. CDR3 DNA: TGTGCCAGCAGACCTATCAGCTCCCTGAACACTGAAGCTTTCTTT. It encodes CASRPISSLNTEAFF.

This chain connects TRBV2 to TRBJ2-3, with D maybe TRBD2 (5 bases). The CDR3 loop spans 15 amino acids. The germline CDR1 and CDR2 sequences are SNHLY and FYNNEI. V lost 7 bases, J lost 3 bases, and 17 bases lay in between. This chain's CDR3 is CASKFGGLSTDTQYF. DNA for the CDR3: TGTGCCAGCAAATTCGGCGGACTTAGTACAGATACGCAGTATTTT.

This clonotype showed up just a few times. This chain uses TRBV6-5 with TRBJ1-3, with D possibly TRBD1 on 5 matching bases. CDR1 and CDR2 (germline): MNHEY, SVGAGI. CDR3 size: 16 residues. Trimming cost V 0 bases and J 0 bases, with 9 bases left between them. CDR3 DNA sequence: TGTGCCAGCAGTTACTCGGGACCGAACTCTGGAAACACCATATATTTT. This sequence encodes CASSYSGPNSGNTIYF.

This clonotype was observed a handful of times. The chain links TRBV7-4 to TRBJ1-2; no clear D. Trimming took off 1 base at V and 8 bases at J, with 11 bases between the two ends. Germline V lookup: CDR1 SGHVT, CDR2 SQSDAQ. This CDR3 has 13 residues. The CDR3 DNA is TGTGCCAGCAGCTTAGGAGCCAGCGGGGGCTACACCTTC. It yields the protein CASSLGASGGYTF.

This clonotype was counted between two and nine times. The rearrangement uses TRBV28 and TRBJ2-1; the D gene is possibly TRBD2 (5 bases). The length of the CDR3 is 15 residues. Per germline, CDR1 MDHEN and CDR2 SYDVKM. Between the trimmed V and J ends, which lost 6 bases and 3 bases, there was a span of 15 bases. The CDR3 region is CASRTLTGNYNEQFF. For the CDR3, the DNA is TGTGCCAGCAGGACCCTTACGGGGAACTACAATGAGCAGTTCTTC.

V is TRBV19 and J is TRBJ1-5, with 10 bases lining up with TRBD1. CDR1 is LNHDA and CDR2 is SQIVND in the germline V gene (reference sequence). Trimming removed 8 bases from V and 6 bases from J; junction bases left unmatched: 10. The CDR3 loop spans 15 amino acids. The CDR3 protein is CASGSPWTGGQPQHF. In DNA, the CDR3 is TGTGCCAGTGGCTCGCCATGGACAGGGGGTCAGCCCCAGCATTTT.

This chain connects TRBV7-6 to TRBJ2-7, with D possibly being TRBD2 (6 bases). V dropped 5 bases and J dropped 9 bases, with 14 bases sitting between them. The length of the CDR3 is 12 residues. Germline-derived CDR1 and CDR2 are SGHVS and FNYEAQ. The CDR3 bases are TGTGCCAGCAGCCAAGTGCGGGGCGCGCAGTACTTC. Encoded protein: CASSQVRGAQYF.

The chain combines TRBV29-1 with TRBJ2-1; D assignment may be TRBD1 or TRBD2 (5 bases each). CDR3 length: 12 amino acids. Germline CDR1 SQVTM, CDR2 ANQGSEA. V was trimmed by 4 bases and J by 3 bases, leaving 7 bases between them. CDR3 DNA sequence: TGCAGCGTTGCTGGGGGCTACAATGAGCAGTTCTTC. Translation gives CSVAGGYNEQFF.

This clonotype was counted ten times or more. The chain carries TRBV7-9 and TRBJ1-2, with D possibly matching TRBD1 (6 bases). The CDR3 is made up of 16 amino acids. Germline V lookup: CDR1 SEHNR, CDR2 FQNEAQ (reference sequence). V was clipped by 5 bases and J by 4 bases, with 20 bases between them. The CDR3 bases are TGTGCCAGCAGCCTAATGGCGGGGGCGCTCGGCTATGGCTACACCTTC. Its protein product is CASSLMAGALGYGYTF. The whole variable domain, filled in from reference TRBV7-9 and TRBJ1-2, reads DTGVSQNPRHKITKRGQNVTFRCDPISEHNRLYWYRQTLGQGPEFLTYFQNEAQLEKSRLLSDRFSAERPKGSFSTLEIQRTEQGDSAMYLCASSLMAGALGYGYTFGSGTRLTVV.

The chain recombines TRBV12-3 or TRBV12-4 with TRBJ2-3; D unclear. Trimming took 7 bases from V and 0 from J, leaving 11 bases between them. The CDR3 spans 14 residues. CDR3 residues: CASTLEPSTDTQYF. The CDR3 nucleotides are TGTGCCAGCACCCTGGAGCCTAGCACAGATACGCAGTATTTT.

The chain couples TRBV19 to TRBJ2-1; 8 bases fit TRBD1. The CDR3 covers 17 residues. V dropped 1 base and J dropped 3; count of bases not matched to a gene: 8. CDR1 LNHDA and CDR2 SQIVND come from the germline V gene (reference sequence). CDR3 amino acids: CASSIAEGQGGYNEQFF. In DNA form, the CDR3 reads TGTGCCAGTAGTATAGCGGAAGGACAGGGAGGCTACAATGAGCAGTTCTTC.

This clonotype was counted ten times or more. The V gene is TRBV7-3, the J gene TRBJ1-2; D possibly corresponds to TRBD1 (6 bases). Trimming removed 5 bases from V and 3 bases from J, with 10 bases in between. The CDR3 has 13 amino acids. Germline V gives CDR1 SGHTA, CDR2 FQGTGA. Written as DNA, the CDR3 is TGTGCCAGCAGCCCGGACAGCTACTATGGCTACACCTTC. Translation gives CASSPDSYYGYTF.

At least ten counts were recorded for this clonotype. The genes are TRBV6-4 and TRBJ2-1; D remains ambiguous. Germline V CDR1 and CDR2: MRHNA, SNTAGT. The CDR3 contains 16 residues. V was trimmed by 2 bases and J by 0 bases, leaving 11 bases between them. CDR3 amino acids: CASSDEAISSYNEQFF. The CDR3 nucleotides read TGTGCCAGCAGTGACGAAGCTATAAGCTCCTACAATGAGCAGTTCTTC.

This clonotype was recorded at least ten times. V is TRBV30 and J is TRBJ1-1; tentative D call: TRBD1 (5 bases). V was trimmed by 2 bases and J by 0 bases, leaving 10 bases between them. Germline V gives CDR1 GTSNPN, CDR2 SVGIG (reference sequence). The CDR3 loop spans 14 amino acids. CDR3 sequence reads: CAWSRGSVNTEAFF. The CDR3 coding sequence is TGTGCCTGGAGTCGGGGGAGCGTGAACACTGAAGCTTTCTTT.

This clonotype was recorded a few times. The chain has TRBV7-2 and TRBJ2-7, with TRBD2 matching 8 bases. The V gene end was trimmed by 4 bases and the J gene end by 4 bases; junction bases not matched to a gene: 3. The CDR3 covers 13 residues. The V gene's germline CDR1 is SGHTA and CDR2 FQGNSA. The CDR3 is CASSSGLVYEQYV. The CDR3 nucleotides read TGTGCCAGCAGCTCGGGACTAGTTTACGAGCAGTACGTC.

V usage is TRBV29-1 and J usage is TRBJ2-1; 9 bases line up with TRBD1. The trim removed 2 bases at V and 8 bases at J, leaving 7 bases unmatched. Germline-derived CDR1 and CDR2 are SQVTM and ANQGSEA. This CDR3 is built from 14 residues. CDR3 sequence reads: CSVETWTGVDEQFF. In DNA, the CDR3 is TGCAGCGTTGAAACCTGGACAGGGGTGGATGAGCAGTTCTTC.

The chain has TRBV10-3 and TRBJ2-1, with a tentative D call TRBD2 (7 bases). This CDR3 is 15 amino acids long. Trimming took off 0 bases at V and 3 bases at J, with 9 bases between the two ends. Germline V gene data show CDR1 as ENHRY and CDR2 as SYGVKD. This CDR3 reads CAISESGGGYNEQFF. For the CDR3, the DNA is TGTGCCATCAGTGAGTCGGGAGGGGGCTACAATGAGCAGTTCTTC.

This clonotype was observed at least ten times. V and J are TRBV7-2 and TRBJ1-1, with TRBD1 as a possible D gene (6 bases). The CDR3 covers 14 residues. V was clipped by 1 base and J by 1 base, with 7 bases between them. CDR1 SGHTA and CDR2 FQGNSA come from the germline V gene. The CDR3 region is CASSLDRANTEAFF. Here the CDR3 DNA reads TGTGCCAGCAGCTTAGACAGGGCGAACACTGAAGCTTTCTTT.

Comment on this clonotype: The germline gene is not matched at one end of the junction; a read error may be the cause. The V gene is TRBV6-2 or TRBV6-3, the J gene TRBJ2-5; possible D gene TRBD1, 6 bases. The V gene's germline CDR1 is MNHEY and CDR2 SVGEGT. The CDR3 sequence is 13 residues long. The CDR3 reads CASRRTAQVTQYF. In DNA, the CDR3 is TGTGCCAGCCGTCGGACAGCTCAAGTGACCCAGTACTTC.

This clonotype occurred a few times. V is TRBV7-9 and J is TRBJ2-1; 8 bases map to TRBD1. Trimming removed 0 bases from V and 7 bases from J; junction bases left unmatched: 8. Germline values: CDR1 SEHNR, CDR2 FQNEAQ (reference sequence). The CDR3 sequence is 16 residues long. CDR3 nucleotide sequence: TGTGCCAGCAGCTTAGCCGACAGGGGTTTAGGGAATGAGCAGTTCTTC. Translating gives CASSLADRGLGNEQFF.